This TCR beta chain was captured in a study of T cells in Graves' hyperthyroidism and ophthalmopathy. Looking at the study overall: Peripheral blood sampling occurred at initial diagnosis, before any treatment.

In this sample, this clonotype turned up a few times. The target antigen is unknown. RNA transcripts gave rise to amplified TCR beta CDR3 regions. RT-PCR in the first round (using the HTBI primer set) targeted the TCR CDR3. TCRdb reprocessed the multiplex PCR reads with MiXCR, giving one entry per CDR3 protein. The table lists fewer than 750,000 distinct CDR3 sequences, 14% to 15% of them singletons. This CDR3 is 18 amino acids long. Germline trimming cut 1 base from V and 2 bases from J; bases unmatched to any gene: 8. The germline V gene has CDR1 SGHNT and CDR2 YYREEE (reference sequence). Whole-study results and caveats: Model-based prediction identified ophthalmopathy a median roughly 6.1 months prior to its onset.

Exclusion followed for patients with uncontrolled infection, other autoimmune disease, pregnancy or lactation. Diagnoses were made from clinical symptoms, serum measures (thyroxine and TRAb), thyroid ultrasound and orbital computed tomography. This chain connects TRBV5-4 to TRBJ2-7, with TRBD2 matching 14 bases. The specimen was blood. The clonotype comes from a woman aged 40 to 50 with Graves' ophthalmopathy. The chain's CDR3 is CASSLRGTSGRIAYEQYF. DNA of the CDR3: TGTGCCAGCAGCTTGAGAGGGACTAGCGGGAGAATCGCCTACGAGCAGTACTTC.